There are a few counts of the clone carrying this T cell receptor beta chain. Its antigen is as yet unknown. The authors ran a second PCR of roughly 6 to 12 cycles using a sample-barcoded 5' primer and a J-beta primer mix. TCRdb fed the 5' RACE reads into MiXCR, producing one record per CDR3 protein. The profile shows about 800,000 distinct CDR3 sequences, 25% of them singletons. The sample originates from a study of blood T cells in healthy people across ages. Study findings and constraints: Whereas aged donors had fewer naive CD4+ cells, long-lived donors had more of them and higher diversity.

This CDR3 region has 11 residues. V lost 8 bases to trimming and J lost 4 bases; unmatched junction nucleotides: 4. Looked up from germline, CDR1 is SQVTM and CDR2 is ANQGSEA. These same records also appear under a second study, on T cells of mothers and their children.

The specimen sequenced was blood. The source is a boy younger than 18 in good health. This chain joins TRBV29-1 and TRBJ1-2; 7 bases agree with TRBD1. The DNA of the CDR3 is TGCAGCACTGGGACAGTCTATGGCTACACCTTC. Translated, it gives CSTGTVYGYTF. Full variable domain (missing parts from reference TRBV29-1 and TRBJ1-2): SAVISQKPSRDICQRGTSLTIQCQVDSQVTMMFWYRQQPGQSLTLIATANQGSEATYESGFVIDKFPISRPNLTFSTLTVSNMSPEDSSIYLCSTGTVYGYTFGSGTRLTVV.